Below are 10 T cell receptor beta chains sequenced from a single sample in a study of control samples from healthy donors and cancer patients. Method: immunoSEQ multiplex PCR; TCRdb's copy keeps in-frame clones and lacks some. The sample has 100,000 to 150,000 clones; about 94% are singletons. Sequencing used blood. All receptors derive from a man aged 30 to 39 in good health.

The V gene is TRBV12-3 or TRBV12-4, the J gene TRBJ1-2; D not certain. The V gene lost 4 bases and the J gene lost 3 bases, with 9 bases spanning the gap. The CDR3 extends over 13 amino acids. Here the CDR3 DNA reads TGTGCCAGCAGTTCGCCAGAGCACTATGGCTACACCTTC. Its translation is CASSSPEHYGYTF.

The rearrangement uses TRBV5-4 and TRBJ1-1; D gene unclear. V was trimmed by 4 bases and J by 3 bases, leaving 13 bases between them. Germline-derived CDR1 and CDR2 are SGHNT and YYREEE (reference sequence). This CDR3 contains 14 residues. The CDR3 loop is CASSPLGVDTEAFF. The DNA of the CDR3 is TGTGCCAGCAGCCCACTTGGGGTAGACACTGAAGCTTTCTTT.

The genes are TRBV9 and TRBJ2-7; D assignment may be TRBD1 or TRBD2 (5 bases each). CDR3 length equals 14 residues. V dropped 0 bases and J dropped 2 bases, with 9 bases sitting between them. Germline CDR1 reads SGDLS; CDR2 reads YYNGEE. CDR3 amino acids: CASSVEGTTYEQYF. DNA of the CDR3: TGTGCCAGCAGCGTAGAGGGGACCACCTACGAGCAGTACTTC.

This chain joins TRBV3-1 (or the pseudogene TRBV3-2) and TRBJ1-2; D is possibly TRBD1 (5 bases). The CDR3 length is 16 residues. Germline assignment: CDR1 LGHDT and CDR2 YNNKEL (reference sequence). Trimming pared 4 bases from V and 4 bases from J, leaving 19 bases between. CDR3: CASSPFRRGAGYGYTF. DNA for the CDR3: TGTGCCAGCAGCCCGTTCCGGAGGGGCGCGGGCTATGGCTACACCTTC.

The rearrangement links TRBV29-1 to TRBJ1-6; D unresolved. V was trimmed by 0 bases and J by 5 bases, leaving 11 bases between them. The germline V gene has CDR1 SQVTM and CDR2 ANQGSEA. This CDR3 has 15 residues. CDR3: CSVEELTEDNSPLHF. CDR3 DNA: TGCAGCGTTGAAGAGTTGACGGAGGATAATTCACCCCTCCACTTT.

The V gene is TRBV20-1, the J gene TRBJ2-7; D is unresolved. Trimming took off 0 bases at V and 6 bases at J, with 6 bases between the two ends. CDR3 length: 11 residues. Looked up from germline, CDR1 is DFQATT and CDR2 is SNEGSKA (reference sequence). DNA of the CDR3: TGCAGTGCTAGAGATTTTACCGAGCAGTACTTC. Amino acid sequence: CSARDFTEQYF.

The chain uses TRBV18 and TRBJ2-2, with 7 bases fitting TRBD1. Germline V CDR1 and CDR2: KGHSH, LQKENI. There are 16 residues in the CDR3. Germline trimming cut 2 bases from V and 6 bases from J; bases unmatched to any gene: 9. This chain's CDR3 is CASSPGLQGIAGELFF. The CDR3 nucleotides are TGTGCCAGCTCACCAGGGCTACAGGGGATTGCCGGGGAGCTGTTTTTT.

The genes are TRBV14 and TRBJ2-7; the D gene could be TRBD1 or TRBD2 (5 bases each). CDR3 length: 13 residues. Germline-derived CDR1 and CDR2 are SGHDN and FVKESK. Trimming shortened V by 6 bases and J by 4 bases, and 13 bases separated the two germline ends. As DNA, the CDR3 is TGTGCCAGCAGTGATTGGGACCGGTACGAGCAGTACTTC. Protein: CASSDWDRYEQYF. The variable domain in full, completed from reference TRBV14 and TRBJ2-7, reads EAGVTQFPSHSVIEKGQTVTLRCDPISGHDNLYWYRRVMGKEIKFLLHFVKESKQDESGMPNNRFLAERTGGTYSTLKVQPAELEDSGVYFCASSDWDRYEQYFGPGTRLTVT.

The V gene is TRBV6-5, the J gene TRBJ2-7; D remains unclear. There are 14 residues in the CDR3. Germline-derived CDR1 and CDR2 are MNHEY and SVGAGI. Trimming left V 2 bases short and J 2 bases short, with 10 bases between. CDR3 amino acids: CASSYGPTAYEQYF. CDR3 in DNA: TGTGCCAGCAGTTACGGGCCCACGGCCTACGAGCAGTACTTC.

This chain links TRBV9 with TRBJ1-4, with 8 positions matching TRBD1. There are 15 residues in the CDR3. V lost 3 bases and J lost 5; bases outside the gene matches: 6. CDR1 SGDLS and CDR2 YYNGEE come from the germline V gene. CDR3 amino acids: CASSGRQGTNEKLFF. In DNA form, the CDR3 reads TGTGCCAGCAGCGGACGACAGGGGACGAATGAAAAACTGTTTTTT.